The next 5 T cell receptor beta chains were all read from a single sample in a study of OX40 agonist ivuxolimab in advanced cancers. Assay: immunoSEQ multiplex PCR; the TCRdb copy retains only in-frame clones and omits some. The sample records tens of thousands of clones, 80% to 90% being singletons. Source: CD4+ or CD8+ T cells sorted from blood, taken in a trial of the OX40 agonist ivuxolimab. The receptors derive from an adult with an advanced solid tumor such as melanoma, head and neck, liver or kidney cancer.

This chain uses TRBV11-2 with TRBJ1-5, with 8 bases identical to TRBD1. CDR1 is SGHAT and CDR2 is FQNNGV in the germline V gene. The V segment lost 1 base and the J segment 7 bases; nucleotides outside the gene matches: 3. The CDR3 has 14 amino acids. This CDR3 is CASSLAGGGQPQHF. The CDR3 nucleotides are TGTGCCAGCAGCTTAGCAGGGGGCGGGCAGCCCCAGCATTTT.

The V and J genes are TRBV10-3 and TRBJ2-5; D not resolved. Germline V gene sequence: CDR1 ENHRY, CDR2 SYGVKD. Deletions cut 0 bases from V and 3 bases from J, with 5 bases between. The CDR3 has 13 amino acids. CDR3 sequence: CAISESHEETQYF. DNA of the CDR3: TGTGCCATCAGTGAGTCGCATGAAGAGACCCAGTACTTC.

The genes are TRBV9 and TRBJ1-3; D unresolved. Germline V lookup: CDR1 SGDLS, CDR2 YYNGEE. Trimming took off 2 bases at V and 0 bases at J, with 3 bases between the two ends. This CDR3 is built from 13 residues. CDR3 in amino acids: CASSVSSGNTIYF. The CDR3, as DNA: TGTGCCAGCAGCGTGAGCTCTGGAAACACCATATATTTT.

The rearrangement uses TRBV5-6 and TRBJ2-7; no clear D gene. Germline V gene sequence: CDR1 SGHDT, CDR2 YYEEEE. Trimming removed 0 bases at V and 3 bases at J, with 7 bases between. This CDR3 is built from 13 residues. The CDR3 loop reads CASSLDLFYEQYF. The CDR3 nucleotides are TGTGCCAGCAGCTTGGATCTCTTCTACGAGCAGTACTTC.

The rearrangement links TRBV7-9 to TRBJ2-2; the D gene is possibly TRBD1 (6 bases). CDR1 and CDR2 (germline): SEHNR, FQNEAQ (reference sequence). Trimming removed 6 bases at V and 5 bases at J, with 10 bases between. CDR3 length: 13 amino acids. The CDR3 loop is CASSSQGTGELFF. In nucleotides, the CDR3 is TGTGCCAGCAGTTCACAGGGTACCGGGGAGCTGTTTTTT.